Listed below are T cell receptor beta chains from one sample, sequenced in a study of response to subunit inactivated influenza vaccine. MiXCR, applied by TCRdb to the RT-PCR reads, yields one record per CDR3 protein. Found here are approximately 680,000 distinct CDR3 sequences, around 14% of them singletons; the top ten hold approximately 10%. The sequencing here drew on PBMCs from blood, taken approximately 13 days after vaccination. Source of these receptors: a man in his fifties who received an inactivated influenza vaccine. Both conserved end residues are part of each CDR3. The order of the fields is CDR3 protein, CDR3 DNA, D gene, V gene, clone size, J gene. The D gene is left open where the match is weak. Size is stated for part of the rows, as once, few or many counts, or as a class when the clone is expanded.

CDR3aa: CASRPDTPKEKLFF
CDR3nt: TGTGCCAGCAGACCTGACACCCCGAAGGAAAAACTGTTTTTT
d_gene: .
v_gene: TRBV28
abundance: few
j_gene: TRBJ1-4

CDR3aa: CASSPKAGGTTDTQYF
CDR3nt: TGTGCCAGCAGCCCAAAAGCGGGGGGGACCACAGATACGCAGTATTTT
d_gene: TRBD2
v_gene: TRBV7-6
abundance: .
j_gene: TRBJ2-3

CDR3aa: CASSLADREYTEAFF
CDR3nt: TGCGCCAGCAGCTTGGCAGACAGGGAGTACACTGAAGCTTTCTTT
d_gene: TRBD1
v_gene: TRBV5-1
abundance: few
j_gene: TRBJ1-1

CDR3aa: CASSLGTSRAADTQYF
CDR3nt: TGTGCCAGCAGCTTAGGGACCTCCAGGGCGGCAGATACGCAGTATTTT
d_gene: .
v_gene: TRBV7-2
abundance: many
j_gene: TRBJ2-3

CDR3aa: CASSLGSTRVETQYF
CDR3nt: TGCGCCAGCAGCTTGGGGTCAACTAGGGTGGAGACCCAGTACTTC
d_gene: .
v_gene: TRBV5-1
abundance: few
j_gene: TRBJ2-5

CDR3aa: CSVPGTREYNEQFF
CDR3nt: TGCAGCGTCCCCGGGACTAGGGAGTACAATGAGCAGTTCTTC
d_gene: TRBD2
v_gene: TRBV29-1
abundance: .
j_gene: TRBJ2-1

CDR3aa: CSACTGTSLYNEQFF
CDR3nt: TGCAGTGCTTGCACCGGGACTAGCCTCTACAATGAGCAGTTCTTC
d_gene: TRBD2
v_gene: TRBV20-1
abundance: few
j_gene: TRBJ2-1

CDR3aa: CASSLARTNQPQHF
CDR3nt: TGTGCCAGCAGCTTAGCCCGGACCAATCAGCCCCAGCATTTT
d_gene: .
v_gene: TRBV7-8
abundance: .
j_gene: TRBJ1-5

CDR3aa: CASSADRGHTDTQYF
CDR3nt: TGTGCCAGTAGCGCCGACAGGGGCCACACAGATACGCAGTATTTT
d_gene: TRBD1
v_gene: TRBV19
abundance: few
j_gene: TRBJ2-3

CDR3aa: CASSYTGKETQYF
CDR3nt: TGTGCCAGCAGTTATACAGGGAAAGAGACCCAGTACTTC
d_gene: .
v_gene: TRBV7-2
abundance: .
j_gene: TRBJ2-5

CDR3aa: CATSREWNEQFF
CDR3nt: TGTGCCACCAGCAGAGAGTGGAATGAGCAGTTCTTC
d_gene: .
v_gene: TRBV15
abundance: many
j_gene: TRBJ2-1

CDR3aa: CASRGDRASYEQYF
CDR3nt: TGCGCCAGCAGAGGGGACAGGGCATCCTACGAGCAGTACTTC
d_gene: TRBD1
v_gene: TRBV5-1
abundance: .
j_gene: TRBJ2-7

CDR3aa: CASSPRQGAAYEQYF
CDR3nt: TGTGCCAGCAGTCCGCGACAGGGGGCGGCCTACGAGCAGTACTTC
d_gene: TRBD1
v_gene: TRBV6-1
abundance: many
j_gene: TRBJ2-7

CDR3aa: CASSLDRNYNEQFF
CDR3nt: TGCGCCAGCAGCTTGGACAGGAATTACAATGAGCAGTTCTTC
d_gene: .
v_gene: TRBV5-1
abundance: few
j_gene: TRBJ2-1

CDR3aa: CASSLTSGRAIEQFF
CDR3nt: TGTGCCAGCAGCCTGACTAGCGGGAGGGCGATTGAGCAGTTCTTC
d_gene: TRBD2
v_gene: TRBV28
abundance: .
j_gene: TRBJ2-1

CDR3aa: CASSLRAWPSDTEAFF
CDR3nt: TGTGCCAGCAGCCTCAGAGCGTGGCCATCGGACACTGAAGCTTTCTTT
d_gene: .
v_gene: TRBV7-9
abundance: many
j_gene: TRBJ1-1

CDR3aa: CSARSQTGGNQPQHF
CDR3nt: TGCAGTGCTAGATCCCAAACAGGGGGTAATCAGCCCCAGCATTTT
d_gene: TRBD1
v_gene: TRBV20-1
abundance: few
j_gene: TRBJ1-5

CDR3aa: CSARGDPGQGYGYTF
CDR3nt: TGCAGTGCTAGAGGTGATCCGGGACAGGGGTATGGCTACACCTTC
d_gene: TRBD1
v_gene: TRBV20-1
abundance: .
j_gene: TRBJ1-2

CDR3aa: CASVPPSGRGRGTDTQYF
CDR3nt: TGTGCCAGTGTTCCGCCTAGCGGGAGGGGTAGGGGCACAGATACGCAGTATTTT
d_gene: TRBD2
v_gene: TRBV12-3/TRBV12-4
abundance: .
j_gene: TRBJ2-3

CDR3aa: CASSQAANTGELFF
CDR3nt: TGTGCCAGCAGCCAGGCGGCGAACACCGGGGAGCTGTTTTTT
d_gene: .
v_gene: TRBV11-2
abundance: .
j_gene: TRBJ2-2

CDR3aa: CSVGHLAGTSGTGELFF
CDR3nt: TGCAGCGTTGGACACCTAGCGGGGACCTCAGGGACCGGGGAGCTGTTTTTT
d_gene: TRBD2
v_gene: TRBV29-1
abundance: few
j_gene: TRBJ2-2

CDR3aa: CSVGLPGQGAREQYF
CDR3nt: TGCAGCGTTGGCCTCCCGGGACAGGGGGCTAGGGAGCAGTACTTC
d_gene: TRBD1
v_gene: TRBV29-1
abundance: few
j_gene: TRBJ2-7

CDR3aa: CASSESPGYNEQFF
CDR3nt: TGCGCCAGCAGTGAGTCCCCGGGCTACAATGAGCAGTTCTTC
d_gene: .
v_gene: TRBV10-1
abundance: many
j_gene: TRBJ2-1

CDR3aa: CSVKSGTVLTYEQYF
CDR3nt: TGCAGCGTGAAATCCGGGACAGTATTGACCTACGAGCAGTACTTC
d_gene: TRBD1
v_gene: TRBV29-1
abundance: few
j_gene: TRBJ2-7

CDR3aa: CASARGRETYEQYF
CDR3nt: TGTGCCAGCGCCCGCGGGAGGGAAACCTACGAGCAGTACTTC
d_gene: TRBD2
v_gene: TRBV6-1
abundance: few
j_gene: TRBJ2-7

CDR3aa: CSVEGHRNTEAFF
CDR3nt: TGCAGCGTTGAAGGACATCGGAACACTGAAGCTTTCTTT
d_gene: .
v_gene: TRBV29-1
abundance: many
j_gene: TRBJ1-1

CDR3aa: CSAHAGRGSEQFF
CDR3nt: TGCAGTGCTCACGCTGGACGGGGGAGTGAGCAGTTCTTC
d_gene: .
v_gene: TRBV20-1
abundance: .
j_gene: TRBJ2-1

CDR3aa: CSPRGGSGPDTQYF
CDR3nt: TGCAGCCCCCGAGGCGGGAGCGGGCCAGATACGCAGTATTTT
d_gene: TRBD2
v_gene: TRBV20-1
abundance: .
j_gene: TRBJ2-3

CDR3aa: CASSLATGQNSPLHF
CDR3nt: TGTGCCAGCAGCTTAGCGACGGGCCAAAATTCACCCCTCCACTTT
d_gene: .
v_gene: TRBV7-8
abundance: .
j_gene: TRBJ1-6

CDR3aa: CASRSTGLNTEAFF
CDR3nt: TGTGCCAGCAGATCTACAGGGTTGAACACTGAAGCTTTCTTT
d_gene: .
v_gene: TRBV27
abundance: many
j_gene: TRBJ1-1

CDR3aa: CASSFGSYNEQFF
CDR3nt: TGTGCCAGCAGCTTTGGAAGCTACAATGAGCAGTTCTTC
d_gene: .
v_gene: TRBV12-3/TRBV12-4
abundance: many
j_gene: TRBJ2-1

CDR3aa: CSARDRAGYFSSYNEQFF
CDR3nt: TGCAGTGCTAGAGATCGAGCGGGGTATTTCAGCTCCTACAATGAGCAGTTCTTC
d_gene: TRBD2
v_gene: TRBV20-1
abundance: few
j_gene: TRBJ2-1

CDR3aa: CASRDGGEKLFF
CDR3nt: TGTGCCAGCAGGGATGGAGGCGAAAAACTGTTTTTT
d_gene: .
v_gene: TRBV2
abundance: few
j_gene: TRBJ1-4

CDR3aa: CASGQGGYGYGYTF
CDR3nt: TGTGCCAGCGGACAGGGGGGCTACGGCTATGGCTACACCTTC
d_gene: TRBD1
v_gene: TRBV12-3/TRBV12-4
abundance: .
j_gene: TRBJ1-2

CDR3aa: CASSPRQQEETQYF
CDR3nt: TGTGCCAGCTCACCTAGACAGCAGGAGGAGACCCAGTACTTC
d_gene: .
v_gene: TRBV18
abundance: .
j_gene: TRBJ2-5

CDR3aa: CSALDHQPQHF
CDR3nt: TGCAGTGCCCTAGACCATCAGCCCCAGCATTTT
d_gene: .
v_gene: TRBV20-1
abundance: .
j_gene: TRBJ1-5

CDR3aa: CATSDPGLAPYEQFF
CDR3nt: TGTGCCACCAGTGACCCGGGACTAGCTCCGTATGAGCAGTTCTTC
d_gene: TRBD2
v_gene: TRBV24-1
abundance: .
j_gene: TRBJ2-1

CDR3aa: CASSRDRVYGYTF
CDR3nt: TGTGCCAGCAGCAGGGACAGAGTTTATGGCTACACCTTC
d_gene: TRBD1
v_gene: TRBV27
abundance: many
j_gene: TRBJ1-2

CDR3aa: CASSELARLEQFF
CDR3nt: TGCGCCAGCAGCGAGCTAGCGAGACTTGAGCAGTTCTTC
d_gene: .
v_gene: TRBV5-1
abundance: few
j_gene: TRBJ2-1

CDR3aa: CASSQATLGSYEQYF
CDR3nt: TGTGCCAGCAGCCAAGCGACCCTTGGCTCCTACGAGCAGTACTTC
d_gene: .
v_gene: TRBV4-2
abundance: few
j_gene: TRBJ2-7

CDR3aa: CASSPSGTMYGYTF
CDR3nt: TGTGCCAGCAGCCCATCCGGGACGATGTATGGCTACACCTTC
d_gene: .
v_gene: TRBV4-2
abundance: .
j_gene: TRBJ1-2

CDR3aa: CASSPRRNTGELFF
CDR3nt: TGTGCCAGCAGTCCCCGACGTAACACCGGGGAGCTGTTTTTT
d_gene: .
v_gene: TRBV7-2
abundance: many
j_gene: TRBJ2-2

CDR3aa: CASSLSTWEGVPKETQYF
CDR3nt: TGTGCCAGCAGTTTATCGACCTGGGAAGGGGTCCCCAAAGAGACCCAGTACTTC
d_gene: .
v_gene: TRBV27
abundance: few
j_gene: TRBJ2-5

CDR3aa: CSVEDPGGAEEQYF
CDR3nt: TGCAGCGTTGAAGATCCGGGGGGCGCGGAGGAGCAGTACTTC
d_gene: .
v_gene: TRBV29-1
abundance: few
j_gene: TRBJ2-7

CDR3aa: CAWSRGGGGVTEAFF
CDR3nt: TGTGCCTGGAGTCGGGGTGGGGGCGGTGTCACTGAAGCTTTCTTT
d_gene: .
v_gene: TRBV30
abundance: few
j_gene: TRBJ1-1

CDR3aa: CASSPEPDSGTDTQYF
CDR3nt: TGTGCCAGCAGTCCTGAACCTGACAGCGGCACAGATACGCAGTATTTT
d_gene: .
v_gene: TRBV7-2
abundance: .
j_gene: TRBJ2-3

CDR3aa: CASSPITGLAVPDTQYF
CDR3nt: TGCGCCAGCAGCCCCATTACGGGACTAGCGGTCCCGGATACGCAGTATTTT
d_gene: TRBD2
v_gene: TRBV4-1
abundance: .
j_gene: TRBJ2-3